These T cell receptor beta chains were read from a single sample in a study of blood T cell repertoires in COVID-19. Libraries were prepared by immunoSEQ multiplex PCR; TCRdb keeps only in-frame clonotypes and omits some of them. The data contain 200,000 to 300,000 clones, approximately 88% of them singletons. Sequenced input: PBMCs or T cells enriched from blood (not recorded which). Receptor source: a woman between 40 and 55 years old with acute COVID-19. Both conserved end residues are part of each CDR3. A D gene is named only where the DNA matches it firmly. Clone size appears in some rows only: once, few, many, or a class for an expanded clone.

v_gene	abundance	j_gene	d_gene	CDR3nt	CDR3aa
TRBV6-4	.	TRBJ1-2	TRBD1	TGTGCCAGCAGACCCTCCGGGACAGGCCTTTCGTATGGCTACACCTTC	CASRPSGTGLSYGYTF
TRBV4-3	once	TRBJ2-1	TRBD2	TGCGCCAGCAGCCCCTCGACTAGCGGGTACCCCCATGAGCAGTTCTTC	CASSPSTSGYPHEQFF
TRBV29-1	.	TRBJ1-2	.	TGCAGCGTTGACGGCCAGGATGGCTACACCTTC	CSVDGQDGYTF
TRBV2	.	TRBJ1-5	TRBD1	TGTGCCAGCACCCCCCGAAGGGGGCCGGCGCAGCCCCAGCATTTT	CASTPRRGPAQPQHF
TRBV19	.	TRBJ1-2	.	TGTGCCAGTAGTACCCGGGTGCTATATGGCTACACCTTC	CASSTRVLYGYTF
TRBV5-1	.	TRBJ1-4	.	TGCGCCAGCAGCGCCGCCAGGGGAATAGATGAAAAACTGTTTTTT	CASSAARGIDEKLFF
TRBV6-1	once	TRBJ1-5	TRBD1	TGTGCCAGCAGTGAACGACAGGGGGATCAGCCCCAGCATTTT	CASSERQGDQPQHF
TRBV7-8	.	TRBJ2-1	TRBD2	TGTGCCAGCAGCTCTCCGGGACTAGCGGGTATCAATGAGCAGTTCTTC	CASSSPGLAGINEQFF
TRBV2	.	TRBJ1-6	.	TGTGCCAGCAGTGATAACTTGGTACCCCTCCACTTT	CASSDNLVPLHF
TRBV5-8	.	TRBJ2-3	.	TGTGCCAGCAGCCAGGGCGGCCTTGGGGAAACAGATACGCAGTATTTT	CASSQGGLGETDTQYF
TRBV2	once	TRBJ1-3	TRBD1	TGTGCCAGCCCGGGACAGGGGTACTCTGGAAACACCATATATTTT	CASPGQGYSGNTIYF
TRBV6-5	once	TRBJ2-1	TRBD2	TGTGCCAGCAGTCTGGGGACTAGCGGGGGGAATGAGCAGTTCTTC	CASSLGTSGGNEQFF
TRBV29-1	.	TRBJ1-1	TRBD1	TGCAGCGCGCAGGGGGGAGGCGGCACTGAAGCTTTCTTT	CSAQGGGGTEAFF
TRBV24-1	few	TRBJ2-2	.	TGTGCCACCGGCAGGGGCACCGGGGAGCTGTTTTTT	CATGRGTGELFF
TRBV5-1	.	TRBJ1-4	.	TGCGCCAGCAGCTTGGCGATTGGACAGAATGAAAAACTGTTTTTT	CASSLAIGQNEKLFF
TRBV6-5	once	TRBJ2-1	TRBD2	TGTGCCAGCAGTTTGATAGCGGGGGGCCTCAATGAGCAGTTCTTC	CASSLIAGGLNEQFF
TRBV7-9	once	TRBJ2-2	.	TGTGCCAGCAGCCCGGGACTCTTAAACACCGGGGAGCTGTTTTTT	CASSPGLLNTGELFF
TRBV29-1	.	TRBJ1-1	TRBD1	TGCAGCGTTCATTTTTCTGGAACAGGGGGATTCACTGAAGCTTTCTTT	CSVHFSGTGGFTEAFF
TRBV7-9	.	TRBJ2-2	.	TGTGCCAGCAGCCCCAACTCGAACACCGGGGAGCTGTTTTTT	CASSPNSNTGELFF
TRBV21-1	.	TRBJ2-4	.	TGTGCCAGCAGCAAAGAAACGGGGGGATCAGCCAAAAACATTCAGTACTTC	CASSKETGGSAKNIQYF
TRBV6-2/TRBV6-3	.	TRBJ1-1	TRBD1	TGTGCCAGCAGCTTGGTTGACAGGGACACTGAAGCTTTCTTT	CASSLVDRDTEAFF
TRBV30	.	TRBJ1-5	TRBD1	TGTGCCTGGAGTGAGGGACAGGGTCGCAATCAGCCCCAGCATTTT	CAWSEGQGRNQPQHF
TRBV5-8	.	TRBJ2-3	TRBD2	TGTGCCAGCAGCGCGACTAGCGGGAGTAAACAGGATACGCAGTATTTT	CASSATSGSKQDTQYF
TRBV5-6	.	TRBJ2-7	TRBD2	TGTGCCAGCAGCTTGGAGGGACTAGCTATACCCTACGAGCAGTACTTC	CASSLEGLAIPYEQYF
TRBV6-2/TRBV6-3	.	TRBJ2-7	TRBD1	TGTGCCAGCAGTTACTCGCGGACAGGGCAATTTTACGAGCAGTACTTC	CASSYSRTGQFYEQYF
TRBV11-3	.	TRBJ2-2	.	TGTGCCAGCAGCTTAATTCGGGGTGCCGGGGAGCTGTTTTTT	CASSLIRGAGELFF
TRBV2	.	TRBJ2-4	.	TGTGCCAGCAGTGTTTCTCCAGTCCCAAACATTCAGTACTTC	CASSVSPVPNIQYF
TRBV11-2	few	TRBJ1-1	.	TGTGCCAGCAGCTTCGAGGGAGGGGTCGGTAACACTGAAGCTTTCTTT	CASSFEGGVGNTEAFF
TRBV3-1/TRBV3-2	.	TRBJ1-2	.	TGTGCCAGCAGCCAAGAACAGGATGGCTACACCTTC	CASSQEQDGYTF